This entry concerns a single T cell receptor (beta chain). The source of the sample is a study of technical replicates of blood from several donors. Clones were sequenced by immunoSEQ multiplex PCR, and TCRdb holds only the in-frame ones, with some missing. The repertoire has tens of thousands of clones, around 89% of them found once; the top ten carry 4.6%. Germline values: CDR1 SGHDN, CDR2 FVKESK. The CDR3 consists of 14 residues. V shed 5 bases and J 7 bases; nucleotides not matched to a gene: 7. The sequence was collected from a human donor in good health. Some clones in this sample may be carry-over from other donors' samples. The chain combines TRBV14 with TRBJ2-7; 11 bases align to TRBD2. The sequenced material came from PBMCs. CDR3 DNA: TGTGCCAGCAGCTCAGTAGCGGGGGGGCGAGAGCAGTACTTC. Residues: CASSSVAGGREQYF.